This passage covers 9 T cell receptor beta chains from one sample sequenced in a study of T-cell memory formation after mild COVID-19 (dated by TCRdb to the early 2020s). Library construction relied on 5' RACE. TCRdb shows the sequencer as Illumina NovaSeq 6000. TCRdb took the public reads, trimmed them with fastp at Q25, ran MiXCR for clone calling and kept in-frame beta chains. A single entry per CDR3 protein holds the most common genes and DNA from its merged rows. This sample holds approximately 480,000 distinct CDR3 sequences; 15% to 20% were observed only once. The leading ten clones occupy roughly an eighth of the sample. Sequencing was carried out using PBMCs or a T cell subset sorted from them (not recorded which). The receptor source for this set is an adult woman who had mild COVID-19 (a few samples of this study predate the infection). The sample titles of this study are shuffled in the database, so cell type and time point are left out; the donor was told from shared clones.

This clonotype was found many times. CDR3: CASSLGTGTSGYTF. CDR3 in DNA: TGTGCCAGCAGCCTAGGGACAGGGACTTCAGGCTACACCTTC. The chain couples TRBV6-5 to TRBJ1-2; TRBD1 matches 9 bases. The CDR3 is made up of 14 amino acids. After removal of 6 bases from V and 8 bases from J, the junction contained 10 bases not matched to a gene. Germline lookup yields CDR1 MNHEY and CDR2 SVGAGI.

This clonotype came up a few times. CDR3 in DNA: TGTGCCTGGAATGGGGACTGGAGTGAGCAGTTCTTC. Protein: CAWNGDWSEQFF. The rearrangement uses TRBV30 and TRBJ2-1, with D tentatively TRBD2 (6 bases). CDR1 is GTSNPN, CDR2 SVGIG, per germline (reference sequence). The CDR3 covers 12 residues. V lost 4 bases to trimming and J lost 9 bases, with 13 bases between them.

This clonotype was seen ten or more times. The chain recombines TRBV12-3 or TRBV12-4 with TRBJ2-7, with unresolved D. This CDR3 region has 12 residues. V shed 5 bases and J shed 4 bases, with 9 bases lying between them. The CDR3 reads CASSKVGYEQYF. The CDR3 DNA is TGTGCCAGCAGTAAAGTAGGATACGAGCAGTACTTC.

The V call is TRBV7-9, the J call TRBJ1-1, with a weak D call TRBD1 (6 bases). The CDR3 is 18 amino acids. Per the germline V gene, CDR1 is SEHNR and CDR2 is FQNEAQ (reference sequence). Trimming took 5 bases from V and 0 from J, leaving 22 bases between them. The CDR3 protein is CASSTSLQGARVNTEAFF. The CDR3 bases are TGTGCCAGCAGCACGAGCCTACAGGGAGCACGGGTGAACACTGAAGCTTTCTTT.

The chain uses TRBV5-6 and TRBJ2-3; 10 bases line up with TRBD2. Germline CDR1 SGHDT, CDR2 YYEEEE. This CDR3 comprises 17 residues. The ends lost 5 bases at V and 2 bases at J; junction bases unmatched: 11. The DNA for the CDR3 is TGTGCCAGCAGTTATCCCGGACTAGCGGAAACCACAGATACGCAGTATTTT. It codes for CASSYPGLAETTDTQYF.

The chain combines TRBV10-3 with TRBJ2-3; unclear D gene. This CDR3 has 12 residues. Trimming pared 10 bases from V and 2 bases from J, leaving 10 bases between. The germline CDR1 and CDR2 sequences are ENHRY and SYGVKD. The CDR3 DNA is TGTGCCACCAGCAGCCCCACAGATACGCAGTATTTT. This encodes CATSSPTDTQYF.

At least ten counts were recorded for this clonotype. The V call is TRBV3-1, the J call TRBJ2-5, with D hard to call. V was cut by 1 base and J by 5 bases, with 2 bases left in between. CDR1 is LGHDT, CDR2 YNNKEL, per germline (reference sequence). The CDR3 extends over 11 amino acids. CDR3: CASSQVETQYF. For the CDR3, the DNA is TGTGCCAGCAGCCAAGTTGAGACCCAGTACTTC.

This clonotype was recorded many times. This chain links TRBV20-1 with TRBJ2-3; tentative D call: TRBD1 (6 bases). The CDR3 consists of 13 residues. V was pared by 6 bases and J by 4 bases, with 14 bases between. Germline V gene data show CDR1 as DFQATT and CDR2 as SNEGSKA (reference sequence). The CDR3 loop is CSARNPGADTQYF. CDR3 DNA: TGCAGTGCCCGAAACCCAGGGGCAGATACGCAGTATTTT.

With respect to this clonotype: Mismatch with germline at one junction end may stem from a read error. The chain joins TRBV18 to TRBJ2-3; D might be TRBD2 (5 bases). The CDR3 length is 14 residues. Germline-derived CDR1 and CDR2 are KGHSH and LQKENI. This CDR3 reads CASSPREAEDTQCF. In DNA, the CDR3 is TGTGCCAGCTCACCACGGGAAGCGGAAGATACGCAGTGTTTT.